This is a list of T cell receptor beta chains from one sample in a study of T-cell memory formation after mild COVID-19. TCRdb used MiXCR to reprocess the 5' RACE reads, holding one entry per CDR3 protein. There are hundreds of thousands of distinct CDR3 sequences in the sample; approximately 20% occur only once, and 7.5% to 9.5% lies in the top ten. The sample taken for sequencing was PBMCs or a T cell subset sorted from them (not recorded which). These receptors were taken from an adult woman who had mild COVID-19 (a few samples of this study predate the infection). Cell type and time point are not known. The conserved cysteine and the conserved F or W are not part of the CDR3 here.

v_gene: TRBV6-4; CDR3aa: AVYPLTSGNIQY
v_gene: TRBV6-2/TRBV6-3; CDR3aa: ASRPYRTGPTYEQY
v_gene: TRBV24-1; CDR3aa: ATSEVRSSYNEQF
v_gene: TRBV5-1; CDR3aa: ASSAGPPDWDYT
v_gene: TRBV6-5; CDR3aa: ASSYVTGPYEQY
v_gene: TRBV6-1; CDR3aa: ASSNGGSYNEQF
v_gene: TRBV29-1; CDR3aa: SVPFGATDTQY
v_gene: TRBV10-3; CDR3aa: AISDRGGVGNQPQH
v_gene: TRBV5-5; CDR3aa: ASSLEWPSEQF
v_gene: TRBV10-3; CDR3aa: AIRPPTSGSPLH
v_gene: TRBV12-3/TRBV12-4; CDR3aa: ASSPRGGLGNEQF
v_gene: TRBV5-1; CDR3aa: ASSVDRMNTEAF
v_gene: TRBV5-1; CDR3aa: ASSLKLVGTDTQY
v_gene: TRBV6-5; CDR3aa: ASSPGTSGPQDTQY
v_gene: TRBV7-3; CDR3aa: ASSPWTGQGREEQF
v_gene: TRBV30; CDR3aa: ACPTSSGADTQY
v_gene: TRBV6-6; CDR3aa: ASSYVANYGYT
v_gene: TRBV3-1; CDR3aa: ASSQVPQLGGGANEQF
v_gene: TRBV7-2; CDR3aa: ASSASGRAYNEQF
v_gene: TRBV5-1; CDR3aa: ASSLAGGNYGYT
v_gene: TRBV4-3; CDR3aa: ASSQGASTRETQY
v_gene: TRBV10-3; CDR3aa: AITHGTGVGYT
v_gene: TRBV6-2/TRBV6-3; CDR3aa: ASRPGGLAYEQY
v_gene: TRBV2; CDR3aa: ASFDRGEQF
v_gene: TRBV7-9; CDR3aa: ASSWGRMGSGKPYEQY
v_gene: TRBV2; CDR3aa: ASSESGRSYEQY
v_gene: TRBV7-9; CDR3aa: ASSWDRVANYGYT
v_gene: TRBV24-1; CDR3aa: ATSDFIPFWERPLSGNTIY
v_gene: TRBV5-1; CDR3aa: ASSLVGENTQY
v_gene: TRBV4-1; CDR3aa: ASSQDPANTEAF
v_gene: TRBV27; CDR3aa: AVGRGGGTEAF
v_gene: TRBV6-5; CDR3aa: ASSPSGGPGGTDTQY
v_gene: TRBV6-5; CDR3aa: ASSYVAGGGQETQY
v_gene: TRBV20-1; CDR3aa: STRSTGRNTEAF
v_gene: TRBV14; CDR3aa: ASSQGGVMSYGYT
v_gene: TRBV12-3/TRBV12-4; CDR3aa: ASSLTQVGGYT
v_gene: TRBV25-1; CDR3aa: ASSGQGAWYEQY
v_gene: TRBV20-1; CDR3aa: SARTPYTGISEAF
v_gene: TRBV12-3/TRBV12-4; CDR3aa: ASTGHNEKLF
v_gene: TRBV6-6; CDR3aa: ASSYKGGYEQY
v_gene: TRBV7-6; CDR3aa: ASSLGDGYEQY
v_gene: TRBV27; CDR3aa: ASSFSGVDKNTEAF
v_gene: TRBV27; CDR3aa: ASSLSDRGYGYT
v_gene: TRBV12-3/TRBV12-4; CDR3aa: ASSPLGEATEAF
v_gene: TRBV6-6; CDR3aa: ASSYLAGAQETQY
v_gene: TRBV7-2; CDR3aa: ASSFQGPGQGFTQPQH
v_gene: TRBV3-1; CDR3aa: ASSIRSGGAPQQY
v_gene: TRBV5-6; CDR3aa: ASSSITPGGANVLT
v_gene: TRBV5-1; CDR3aa: ASSTTGQPGDIQY
v_gene: TRBV6-5; CDR3aa: ASSVNWGITEAF
v_gene: TRBV4-2; CDR3aa: ASSQESSGSSHEQY
v_gene: TRBV4-3; CDR3aa: ASSQQASGRWVVEQY
v_gene: TRBV6-2/TRBV6-3; CDR3aa: ASRTIRDSYEQY
v_gene: TRBV6-2/TRBV6-3; CDR3aa: ASSYSGGRRVDTQY
v_gene: TRBV6-6; CDR3aa: ASSYTGTSAQETQY
v_gene: TRBV7-2; CDR3aa: ASSSRSIRQASYEQY
v_gene: TRBV6-5; CDR3aa: ASRSLMAAATGELF
v_gene: TRBV19; CDR3aa: ASQTLSTDTQY
v_gene: TRBV14; CDR3aa: ASRQNNSPLH
v_gene: TRBV12-3/TRBV12-4; CDR3aa: ASSLDRGNTGELF